This entry lists 12 T cell receptor beta chains sequenced from one sample in a study of blood T cell repertoires in COVID-19 (TCRdb year 2020). Receptor amplification or capture employed the immunoSEQ multiplex PCR assay. TCRdb stores this immuneACCESS table with in-frame sequences only. Part of the clones is absent; in the studies checked, under half of the shortfall reflects unresolved V genes, and no reason is known for the rest. The sample data list 280,000 or so clones, and around nine tenths of these were observed just once. Jointly, the top ten make up roughly 6.3% of the sample. Material: PBMCs or T cells enriched from blood (not recorded which). Receptor source: a woman between 40 and 50 years old who had recovered from COVID-19.

This rearrangement joins TRBV7-2 to TRBJ2-3, with TRBD1 as a possible D gene (6 bases). Per germline, CDR1 SGHTA and CDR2 FQGNSA. The ends were cut back, 5 bases at V and 6 bases at J, with 18 bases in the middle. CDR3 size: 15 residues. The CDR3 region is CASSKWAGGQDTQYF. In DNA form, the CDR3 reads TGTGCCAGCAGCAAATGGGCAGGCGGACAGGATACGCAGTATTTT.

This chain uses TRBV7-2 with TRBJ1-2, with 11 bases that match TRBD1. J was trimmed by 6 bases and V by 4 bases; bases with no gene match: 7. The germline V gene encodes CDR1 SGHTA and CDR2 FQGNSA. This CDR3 has 15 amino acids. The CDR3 bases are TGTGCCAGCAGCTCAACCGGGACAGGGGGTAATGGCTACACCTTC. This translates into CASSSTGTGGNGYTF. Using reference TRBV7-2 and TRBJ1-2 for the parts outside the CDR3, the full variable domain is GAGVSQSPSNKVTEKGKDVELRCDPISGHTALYWYRQSLGQGLEFLIYFQGNSAPDKSGLPSDRFSAERTGGSVSTLTIQRTQQEDSAVYLCASSSTGTGGNGYTFGSGTRLTVV.

This chain links TRBV18 with TRBJ2-7; tentatively, D is TRBD1 (5 bases). Trimming cost V 3 bases and J 6 bases, with 12 bases left between them. The CDR3 sequence is 13 residues long. CDR1 is KGHSH and CDR2 is LQKENI in the germline V gene. The CDR3 spells CASSPDQGSEQYF. The CDR3 region has the DNA TGTGCCAGCTCACCCGATCAGGGCTCCGAGCAGTACTTC.

The chain links TRBV5-1 to TRBJ1-4; possibly TRBD1 for D (6 bases). From germline, CDR1 is SGHRS and CDR2 YFSETQ. Trimming pared 5 bases from V and 7 bases from J, leaving 21 bases between. The CDR3 totals 16 residues. DNA for the CDR3: TGCGCCAGCAGTACCTCTAAGACAGGAAGAGGTGAAAAACTGTTTTTT. It yields the protein CASSTSKTGRGEKLFF.

This sequence joins TRBV5-1 and TRBJ2-2; tentative D call: TRBD2 (5 bases). CDR3 size: 15 residues. V lost 4 bases to trimming and J lost 5 bases, with 15 bases between them. Germline CDR1 SGHRS, CDR2 YFSETQ. The chain's CDR3 is CASSGGGFETGELFF. CDR3 sequence (DNA): TGCGCCAGCAGCGGAGGAGGTTTTGAGACCGGGGAGCTGTTTTTT.

The chain employs TRBV5-4 and TRBJ2-2; D gene uncertain. The V end lost 4 bases, the J end lost 0 bases, and 7 bases lay between the germline ends. CDR3 size: 14 residues. Germline-derived CDR1 and CDR2 are SGHNT and YYREEE (reference sequence). DNA for the CDR3: TGTGCCAGCAGCGAGGCAGCGAACACCGGGGAGCTGTTTTTT. Amino acids: CASSEAANTGELFF.

V usage is TRBV5-1 and J usage is TRBJ1-1; the match to TRBD1 covers 9 bases. Germline CDR1 reads SGHRS; CDR2 reads YFSETQ. The CDR3 length is 14 residues. V was pared by 3 bases and J by 1 base, with 1 base of the junction left unmatched. CDR3 sequence (DNA): TGCGCCAGCAGCTCACAGGGGGCGAACACTGAAGCTTTCTTT. Its protein product is CASSSQGANTEAFF.

V usage is TRBV5-5 and J usage is TRBJ1-4; D is possibly TRBD1 (5 bases). Trimming removed 1 base at V and 0 bases at J, with 13 bases between. The CDR3 is 17 residues long. CDR1 is SGHKS, CDR2 YYEKEE, per germline (reference sequence). The CDR3 DNA is TGTGCCAGCAGCTTGACCCCACAGGATGCAACTAATGAAAAACTGTTTTTT. Encoded protein: CASSLTPQDATNEKLFF.

The gene calls are TRBV24-1 and TRBJ2-1; 11 bases agree with TRBD1. The V gene's germline CDR1 is KGHDR and CDR2 SFDVKD. The junction had 11 bases not matched to a gene; V was cut back by 4 bases and J by 10 bases. The CDR3 runs 16 residues. The CDR3 DNA is TGTGCCACCAGTGACTCCGGGACAGGGGGTTTTGGAGAGCAGTTCTTC. Amino acids: CATSDSGTGGFGEQFF.

The V call is TRBV29-1, the J call TRBJ2-5; D is perhaps TRBD1 (6 bases). The V gene's germline CDR1 is SQVTM and CDR2 ANQGSEA. V was pared by 4 bases and J by 5 bases, with 14 bases between. The CDR3 length is 13 residues. CDR3 amino acids: CSVGTAVAETQYF. The CDR3 coding sequence is TGCAGCGTTGGGACAGCGGTCGCGGAGACCCAGTACTTC.

The chain couples TRBV4-3 to TRBJ2-1; the match to TRBD2 covers 8 bases. Trimming cost V 1 base and J 0 bases; bases outside gene matches: 5. The CDR3 length is 17 residues. Germline lookup yields CDR1 LGHNA and CDR2 YSLEER. In DNA form, the CDR3 reads TGCGCCAGCAGCCAAGGCCCGGGGGGGGGCTCCTACAATGAGCAGTTCTTC. Its translation is CASSQGPGGGSYNEQFF.

This sequence joins TRBV19 and TRBJ1-3; TRBD1 matches at 7 bases. The germline V gene encodes CDR1 LNHDA and CDR2 SQIVND (reference sequence). V trimming: 7 bases; J trimming: 8 bases; junction bases outside the gene matches: 17. CDR3 size: 16 residues. The DNA for the CDR3 is TGTGCCAGTACCGCGACCCGGGACAGTCTTACGGACACCATATATTTT. It encodes CASTATRDSLTDTIYF.